The present T cell receptor beta chain was sequenced within a study of cytomegalovirus exposure and HLA in healthy donors. As for the study in general: Caucasian-associated ancestry cluster membership applied to over 80% of nearly 400 genotyped donors.

Concerning this clone itself: Antigen unknown.

It was with 60 Vbeta and 13 Jbeta primers that the PCR ran. Authors' analysis steps: A follow-up analysis tallied tens of millions of unique TCR beta chains, roughly 11 million shared. Measured with immunoSEQ multiplex PCR; TCRdb has only the in-frame clones, and not every one. Clone size and the V and J calls come from that table; the DNA yielded D and trimming. The table has tens of thousands of clones, 80% seen once; the top ten hold nearly 6%. Germline V gives CDR1 SNHLY, CDR2 FYNNEI. Trimming at V came to 6 bases and at J to 4 bases, leaving 4 bases not matched to a gene. The CDR3 is made up of 14 amino acids. Study observations and caveats: Relative to equally common others, HLA-associated TCR beta chains showed greater clonal expansion in a later analysis. A missense DCLRE1C variant was associated with V- and J-gene trimming of TCR beta chains in a later analysis, and an independent cohort replicated the association.

Sequencing was performed on PBMCs. This receptor was identified in a male donor in good health and CMV-seronegative. This rearrangement joins TRBV2 to TRBJ2-5; 11 bases are a match to TRBD1. In DNA form, the CDR3 reads TGTGCCAGCAGAGGGGACAGGGGGGGAGAGACCCAGTACTTC. It encodes CASRGDRGGETQYF. Full variable domain (outside the CDR3, taken from reference TRBV2 and TRBJ2-5): EPEVTQTPSHQVTQMGQEVILRCVPISNHLYFYWYRQILGQKVEFLVSFYNNEISEKSEIFDDQFSVERPDGSNFTLKIRSTKLEDSAMYFCASRGDRGGETQYFGPGTRLLVL.